This TCR beta chain was recovered during a study of T cell responses to AZD1222 COVID-19 vaccine. Study outcomes and limitations: The donor cohort was predominantly white British with a female majority, and clonal diversity may have been underestimated. Epitopes outside B.1.351 and B.1.1.7 mutated regions reportedly drew nearly half of spike TCRs.

Only in-frame clones appear in the TCRdb table, and some are missing; sequencing was by immunoSEQ multiplex PCR. The sample consists of about 120,000 clones, roughly 93% of them appearing once. A word on this clone: As yet, its antigen is unknown.

The sample here was peripheral blood, taken on day 0 of AZD1222 vaccination. This clonotype was obtained from an adult in good health.

The CDR3 sequence is CASSPGQQYNEQFF. The DNA for the CDR3 is TGTGCCAGCAGCCCGGGACAGCAGTACAATGAGCAGTTCTTC. J is TRBJ2-1 and V is TRBV9; 7 nucleotides match TRBD1. There are 14 residues in the CDR3. V lost 4 bases, J lost 4 bases, and 5 bases stayed unmatched. Looked up from germline, CDR1 is SGDLS and CDR2 is YYNGEE.